This T cell receptor (beta chain) was captured in a study of cytomegalovirus exposure and HLA in healthy donors. General study points: Investigators reported 164 TCR beta chains as tied to cytomegalovirus.

Deletions cut 4 bases from V and 6 bases from J, with 18 bases between. Germline-derived CDR1 and CDR2 are KGHSH and LQKENI. The CDR3 extends over 16 amino acids. As to this clone: What it binds is not known.

Researchers ran the PCR with 60 Vbeta and 13 Jbeta primers. Some clones are missing from TCRdb's copy, which holds only in-frame ones; the method was immunoSEQ multiplex PCR. Its clone listing holds some 72,000 clones. The sample taken for sequencing was PBMCs. The chain joins TRBV18 to TRBJ2-2; possible D gene TRBD1, 6 bases. This TCR was recovered from a young man in good health and CMV-seronegative. The CDR3 is CASSLHTGSDAGELFF. As DNA, the CDR3 is TGTGCCAGCTCACTCCACACAGGGTCCGACGCCGGGGAGCTGTTTTTT.